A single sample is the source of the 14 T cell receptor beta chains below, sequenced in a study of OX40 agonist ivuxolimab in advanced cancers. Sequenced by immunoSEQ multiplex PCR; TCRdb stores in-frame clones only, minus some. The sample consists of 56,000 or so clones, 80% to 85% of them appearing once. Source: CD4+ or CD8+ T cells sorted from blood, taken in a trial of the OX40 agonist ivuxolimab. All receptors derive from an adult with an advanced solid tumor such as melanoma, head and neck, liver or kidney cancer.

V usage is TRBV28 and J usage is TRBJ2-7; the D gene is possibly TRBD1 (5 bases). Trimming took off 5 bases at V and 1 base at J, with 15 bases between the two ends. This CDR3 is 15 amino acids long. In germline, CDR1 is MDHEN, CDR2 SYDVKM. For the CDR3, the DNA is TGTGCCAGCAGTCCTCACACAGGTGGATCCTACGAGCAGTACTTC. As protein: CASSPHTGGSYEQYF.

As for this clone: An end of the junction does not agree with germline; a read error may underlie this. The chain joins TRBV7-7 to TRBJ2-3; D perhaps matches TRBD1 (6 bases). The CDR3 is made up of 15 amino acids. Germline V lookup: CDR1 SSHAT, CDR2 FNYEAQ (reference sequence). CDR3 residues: CASSEGGYETDTQYF. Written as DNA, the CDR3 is TGTGCTAGCAGCGAAGGGGGATACGAGACAGATACGCAGTATTTT. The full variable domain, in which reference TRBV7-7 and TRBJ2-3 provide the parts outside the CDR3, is GAGVSQSPRYKVTKRGQDVTLRCDPISSHATLYWYQQALGQGPEFLTYFNYEAQPDKSGLPSDRFSAERPEGSISTLTIQRTEQRDSAMYRCASSEGGYETDTQYFGPGTRLTVL.

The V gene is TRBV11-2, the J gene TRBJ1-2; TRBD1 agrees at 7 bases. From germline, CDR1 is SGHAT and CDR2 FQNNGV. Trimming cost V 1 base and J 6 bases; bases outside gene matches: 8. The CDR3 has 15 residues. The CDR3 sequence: CASSLAGRGIDGYTF. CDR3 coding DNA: TGTGCCAGCAGCTTAGCGGGCAGGGGGATCGATGGCTACACCTTC.

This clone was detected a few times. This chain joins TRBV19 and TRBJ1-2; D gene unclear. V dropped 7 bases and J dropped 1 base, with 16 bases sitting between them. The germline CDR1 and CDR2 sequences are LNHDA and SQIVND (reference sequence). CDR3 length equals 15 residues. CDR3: CASMSGGSGNYGYTF. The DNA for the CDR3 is TGTGCCAGTATGTCAGGCGGGTCCGGTAACTATGGCTACACCTTC.

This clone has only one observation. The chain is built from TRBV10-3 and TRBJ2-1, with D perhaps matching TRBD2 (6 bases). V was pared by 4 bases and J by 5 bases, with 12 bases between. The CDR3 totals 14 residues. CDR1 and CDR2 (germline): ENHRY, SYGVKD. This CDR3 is CAISGGVRNNEQFF. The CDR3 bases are TGTGCCATCAGTGGCGGGGTCCGGAACAATGAGCAGTTCTTC.

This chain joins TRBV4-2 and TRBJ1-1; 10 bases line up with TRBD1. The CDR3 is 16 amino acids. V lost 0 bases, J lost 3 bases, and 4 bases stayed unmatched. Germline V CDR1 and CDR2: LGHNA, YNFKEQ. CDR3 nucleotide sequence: TGTGCCAGCAGCCAAGATAGGGGGACAGGGGACACTGAAGCTTTCTTT. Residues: CASSQDRGTGDTEAFF.

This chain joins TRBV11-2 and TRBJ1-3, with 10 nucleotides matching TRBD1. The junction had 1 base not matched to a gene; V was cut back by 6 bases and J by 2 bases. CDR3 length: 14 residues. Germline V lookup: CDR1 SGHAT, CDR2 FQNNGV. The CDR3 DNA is TGTGCCAGCAGGGACAGGGGGACTGGAAACACCATATATTTT. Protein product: CASRDRGTGNTIYF.

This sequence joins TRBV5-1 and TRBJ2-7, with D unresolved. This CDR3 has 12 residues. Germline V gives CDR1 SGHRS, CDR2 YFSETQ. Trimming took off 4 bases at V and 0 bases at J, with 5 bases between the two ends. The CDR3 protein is CASSASSYEQYF. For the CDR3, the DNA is TGCGCCAGCAGCGCTAGCTCCTACGAGCAGTACTTC.

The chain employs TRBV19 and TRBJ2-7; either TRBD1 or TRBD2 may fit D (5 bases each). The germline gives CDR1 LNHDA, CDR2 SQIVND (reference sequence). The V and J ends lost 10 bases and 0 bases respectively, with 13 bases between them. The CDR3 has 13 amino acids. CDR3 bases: TGTGCCACCACGGGGACCTACTCCTACGAGCAGTACTTC. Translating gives CATTGTYSYEQYF.

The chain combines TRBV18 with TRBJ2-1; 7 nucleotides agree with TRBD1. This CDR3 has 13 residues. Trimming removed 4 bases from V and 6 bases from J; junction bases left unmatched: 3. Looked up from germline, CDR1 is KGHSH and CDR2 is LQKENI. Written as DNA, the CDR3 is TGTGCCAGCTCACTTGGGACAGCCAATGAGCAGTTCTTC. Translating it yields CASSLGTANEQFF.

The CDR3 reads CASSLGRYSPLHF. Written as DNA, the CDR3 is TGTGCCAGCAGCCTCGGCAGGTATTCACCCCTCCACTTT. This rearrangement joins TRBV6-5 to TRBJ1-6; the D is unclear. The CDR3 extends over 13 amino acids. Trimming removed 6 bases at V and 8 bases at J, with 11 bases between. CDR1 and CDR2 from the germline V gene are MNHEY and SVGAGI.

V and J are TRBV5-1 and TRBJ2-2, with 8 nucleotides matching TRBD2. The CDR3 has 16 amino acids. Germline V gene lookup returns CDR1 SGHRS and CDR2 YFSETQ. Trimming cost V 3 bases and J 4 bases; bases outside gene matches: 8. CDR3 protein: CASSSSTSAGTGELFF. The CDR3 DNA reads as TGCGCCAGCAGCTCGTCGACTAGCGCGGGCACCGGGGAGCTGTTTTTT.

The CDR3 spells CASSVGTYETGDTYNEQFF. Written as DNA, the CDR3 is TGTGCCAGCAGCGTAGGGACATACGAGACAGGCGATACCTACAATGAGCAGTTCTTC. The rearrangement uses TRBV7-2 and TRBJ2-1; D is possibly TRBD1 (6 bases). V shed 5 bases and J shed 2 bases, with 25 bases lying between them. Germline CDR1 is SGHTA and CDR2 is FQGNSA. The CDR3 sequence is 19 residues long.

CDR3 residues: CASSPRGARQPQHF. The CDR3 coding sequence is TGTGCCAGCAGCCCGAGGGGGGCGCGGCAGCCCCAGCATTTT. The chain has TRBV7-2 and TRBJ1-5; D might be TRBD1 (6 bases). CDR1 is SGHTA and CDR2 is FQGNSA in the germline V gene. The CDR3 sequence is 14 residues long. Trimming took off 5 bases at V and 7 bases at J, with 15 bases between the two ends.